These 21 T cell receptor beta chains originate from one sample sequenced in a study of T cells after yellow fever vaccination. TCRdb re-called the 5' RACE reads with MiXCR, one entry per CDR3 protein. The data contain around 65,000 distinct CDR3 sequences, 5% to 6.5% of them singletons. The input for sequencing was CD4+ T cells sorted from PBMCs, taken less than 18 days after the first yellow fever vaccination. Source of these receptors: a man between 18 and 35 years old who received the YFV17D yellow fever vaccine.

This clonotype was observed at least ten times. The rearrangement uses TRBV7-2 and TRBJ1-1, with D maybe TRBD1 (6 bases). Germline V lookup: CDR1 SGHTA, CDR2 FQGNSA. V lost 7 bases to trimming and J lost 1 base, with 10 bases between them. CDR3 length: 13 residues. The CDR3 DNA reads TGTGCCAGCACTGGACAGAGGAACACTGAAGCTTTCTTT. Its protein is CASTGQRNTEAFF.

This clonotype was detected ten times or more. V gene TRBV5-1 combines with J gene TRBJ2-1; 10 bases line up with TRBD2. With V trimmed by 4 bases and J by 7 bases, 11 bases remained unmatched. The CDR3 is 16 residues long. The germline CDR1 and CDR2 sequences are SGHRS and YFSETQ. The CDR3 coding sequence is TGCGCCAGCAGCCTCCCTAGCGGGGGAGTCTCGAATGAGCAGTTCTTC. Translated, it gives CASSLPSGGVSNEQFF.

This clonotype was seen repeatedly, ten times or more. This chain links TRBV7-9 with TRBJ2-5, with 7 bases fitting TRBD1. Germline CDR1 and CDR2: SEHNR and FQNEAQ (reference sequence). This CDR3 region has 15 residues. Trimming at V came to 2 bases and at J to 2 bases, leaving 5 bases not matched to a gene. Written as DNA, the CDR3 is TGTGCCAGCAGCTTAATTGGGACAGAGCAAGAGACCCAGTACTTC. Translated: CASSLIGTEQETQYF.

This clonotype occurred many times. J is TRBJ2-3 and V is TRBV9; 7 positions match TRBD2. The CDR3 consists of 17 residues. The trim removed 3 bases at V and 2 bases at J, leaving 12 bases unmatched. Germline CDR1 reads SGDLS; CDR2 reads YYNGEE. The CDR3 bases are TGTGCCAGCAGCGGCGGTTTCCGGCGGGGGTACACAGATACGCAGTATTTT. This encodes CASSGGFRRGYTDTQYF.

Ten or more counts support this clonotype. The chain couples TRBV6-5 to TRBJ1-6; D possibly corresponds to TRBD1 (5 bases). Trimming cost V 5 bases and J 10 bases, with 18 bases left between them. The CDR3 runs to 15 residues. Germline values: CDR1 MNHEY, CDR2 SVGAGI. Here the CDR3 DNA reads TGTGCCAGCAGTAGGTCTAGGGGCGAACAATCACCCCTCCACTTT. Translated: CASSRSRGEQSPLHF.

This clonotype was recorded at least ten times. The genes are TRBV24-1 and TRBJ2-1; D gene uncertain. Germline assignment: CDR1 KGHDR and CDR2 SFDVKD. V lost 5 bases and J lost 8, with 12 bases in between. There are 13 residues in the CDR3. The CDR3 bases are TGTGCCACCAGTGTTGGCAGTTCGTATGAGCAGTTCTTC. Translation gives CATSVGSSYEQFF.

This clonotype was found many times. The chain employs TRBV3-1 and TRBJ1-6; D is ambiguous. Trimming stripped 4 bases from V and 9 bases from J, with 7 bases between. Per germline, CDR1 LGHDT and CDR2 YNNKEL (reference sequence). The CDR3 sequence is 12 residues long. The CDR3 region has the DNA TGTGCCAGCAGCCTCGAGGGTTCACCCCTCCACTTT. Translated, it gives CASSLEGSPLHF.

This clonotype has at least ten counts. V and J are TRBV5-1 and TRBJ2-2; D unclear. The CDR3 has 15 residues. The V and J ends lost 1 base and 0 bases respectively, with 7 bases between them. Germline V gene data show CDR1 as SGHRS and CDR2 as YFSETQ. This CDR3 is CASSLPAANTGELFF. The CDR3 nucleotides are TGCGCCAGCAGCTTGCCGGCAGCGAACACCGGGGAGCTGTTTTTT.

This clonotype was picked up many times. The chain is built from TRBV5-1 and TRBJ2-5, with D unresolved. The CDR3 runs 15 residues. Between the trimmed V and J ends, which lost 0 bases and 5 bases, there was a span of 14 bases. CDR1 SGHRS and CDR2 YFSETQ come from the germline V gene. DNA of the CDR3: TGCGCCAGCAGCTTGGTCGACTCCGGGTGGGAGACCCAGTACTTC. Translating gives CASSLVDSGWETQYF. Full variable domain (outside the CDR3, taken from reference TRBV5-1 and TRBJ2-5): KAGVTQTPRYLIKTRGQQVTLSCSPISGHRSVSWYQQTPGQGLQFLFEYFSETQRNKGNFPGRFSGRQFSNSRSEMNVSTLELGDSALYLCASSLVDSGWETQYFGPGTRLLVL.

This clonotype was counted many times. This chain links TRBV6-1 with TRBJ1-1; D call uncertain. The V gene's germline CDR1 is MNHNS and CDR2 SASEGT. The CDR3 loop spans 13 amino acids. The V gene lost 7 bases and the J gene lost 2 bases, with 11 bases spanning the gap. CDR3 protein: CASTSQRNTEAFF. The CDR3 nucleotides read TGTGCCAGCACCTCGCAGCGAAACACTGAAGCTTTCTTT.

This clonotype was picked up many times. In DNA, the CDR3 is TGTGCCAGCAGTTACGGGGGACTAACCGATACGCAGTATTTT. Translated: CASSYGGLTDTQYF. The gene calls are TRBV6-5 and TRBJ2-3; 7 nucleotides match TRBD2. Germline CDR1 reads MNHEY; CDR2 reads SVGAGI. The CDR3 has 14 residues. With 2 bases clipped from V and 6 bases from J, the junction kept 5 bases outside the gene matches.

This clonotype occurred many times. The chain links TRBV5-1 to TRBJ2-5; possibly TRBD2 for D (5 bases). The CDR3 runs 14 residues. Germline-derived CDR1 and CDR2 are SGHRS and YFSETQ. Trimming left V 1 base short and J 2 bases short, with 9 bases between. CDR3 in amino acids: CASSLSPGQETQYF. The CDR3 DNA reads as TGCGCCAGCAGCTTGTCCCCGGGGCAAGAGACCCAGTACTTC.

This clonotype was counted many times. V gene TRBV4-1 combines with J gene TRBJ2-4; 8 positions match TRBD2. This CDR3 comprises 14 residues. The ends lost 4 bases at V and 7 bases at J; junction bases unmatched: 6. Germline CDR1 MGHRA, CDR2 YSYEKL. The DNA of the CDR3 is TGCGCCAGCAGCCGGGGACTAGTGGGGAACATTCAGTACTTC. Protein sequence: CASSRGLVGNIQYF.

This clonotype was observed many times. V and J are TRBV28 and TRBJ1-1; TRBD1 aligns across 9 bases. From germline, CDR1 is MDHEN and CDR2 SYDVKM. CDR3 length equals 15 residues. Losses at the gene ends were 4 bases for V and 5 bases for J; bases not matched to a gene: 8. The CDR3 coding sequence is TGTGCCAGCAGTTCGCAGGACAGGGGCAGAACTGAAGCTTTCTTT. Amino acids: CASSSQDRGRTEAFF. Using reference TRBV28 and TRBJ1-1 for the parts outside the CDR3, the full variable domain is DVKVTQSSRYLVKRTGEKVFLECVQDMDHENMFWYRQDPGLGLRLIYFSYDVKMKEKGDIPEGYSVSREKKERFSLILESASTNQTSMYLCASSSQDRGRTEAFFGQGTRLTVV.

Many counts were recorded for this clonotype. The rearrangement links TRBV7-9 to TRBJ2-2; no reliable D call. The germline CDR1 and CDR2 sequences are SEHNR and FQNEAQ (reference sequence). V lost 4 bases, J lost 3 bases, and 9 bases lay in between. This CDR3 is built from 14 residues. As DNA, the CDR3 is TGTGCCAGCAGCTCCTACAGTTACACCGGGGAGCTGTTTTTT. Encoded protein: CASSSYSYTGELFF.

There are many counts of this clonotype. The gene calls are TRBV18 and TRBJ2-2, with D hard to call. Germline V gene lookup returns CDR1 KGHSH and CDR2 LQKENI. This CDR3 is built from 13 residues. V gave up 5 bases and J gave up 4 bases, with 8 bases separating them. The CDR3 loop reads CASSLSGTGELFF. CDR3 sequence (DNA): TGTGCCAGCTCATTGTCCGGCACCGGGGAGCTGTTTTTT.

This clonotype was counted many times. The V gene is TRBV30, the J gene TRBJ1-1; no clear D gene. The CDR3 extends over 14 amino acids. CDR1 is GTSNPN, CDR2 SVGIG, per germline (reference sequence). Trimming shortened V by 2 bases and J by 0 bases, and 10 bases separated the two germline ends. The CDR3 protein is CAWSSGLMNTEAFF. DNA for the CDR3: TGTGCCTGGAGTTCCGGGCTGATGAACACTGAAGCTTTCTTT. Supplemented by reference TRBV30 and TRBJ1-1, the full variable domain reads SQTIHQWPATLVQPVGSPLSLECTVEGTSNPNLYWYRQAAGRGLQLLFYSVGIGQISSEVPQNLSASRPQDRQFILSSKKLLLSDSGFYLCAWSSGLMNTEAFFGQGTRLTVV.

This clonotype was recorded many times. The chain joins TRBV18 to TRBJ2-1; unclear D gene. Germline CDR1 reads KGHSH; CDR2 reads LQKENI. The germline V and J ends were trimmed by 4 bases and 8 bases, with 9 bases remaining between them. The CDR3 is 12 amino acids. In nucleotides, the CDR3 is TGTGCCAGCTCACAGGAAAGGCATGAGCAGTTCTTC. Translation gives CASSQERHEQFF.

This clonotype was recorded at least ten times. The chain couples TRBV7-2 to TRBJ2-2; 7 bases match TRBD2. CDR1 and CDR2 (germline): SGHTA, FQGNSA. J was trimmed by 1 base and V by 0 bases; bases with no gene match: 8. CDR3 length equals 18 residues. The CDR3 nucleotides read TGTGCCAGCAGCTTAGCTTATCGTGCGGGGGTGAACACCGGGGAGCTGTTTTTT. It translates to CASSLAYRAGVNTGELFF.

This clonotype was detected many times. This chain connects TRBV7-9 to TRBJ2-5; D gene ambiguous. CDR3 length equals 12 residues. Trimming left V 5 bases short and J 3 bases short, with 7 bases between. From germline, CDR1 is SEHNR and CDR2 FQNEAQ (reference sequence). Here the CDR3 DNA reads TGTGCCAGCAGCAGGGTAGAAGAGACCCAGTACTTC. It specifies CASSRVEETQYF.

Of note for this clonotype: One base away lies a much larger clone, so this may be a sequencing read error. V and J are TRBV7-2 and TRBJ2-4; D is perhaps TRBD1 (6 bases). This CDR3 has 13 amino acids. The V end lost 4 bases, the J end lost 12 bases, and 16 bases lay between the germline ends. Germline V gene sequence: CDR1 SGHTA, CDR2 FQGNSA. The CDR3 spells CASSSLRRDTQYF. The CDR3 bases are TGTGCCAGCAGCTCCCTACGAAGGGACACTCAGTACTTC.